These 11 T cell receptor beta chains share one sample of origin, sequenced in a study of CD8 T cells in ankylosing spondylitis. One entry per CDR3 protein, called by TCRdb with MiXCR from the 5' RACE reads. Found here are approximately 200,000 distinct CDR3 sequences, about 13% of them singletons; the top ten hold approximately 15%. The sequenced sample consisted of blood, either unsorted or a sorted T cell fraction (not recorded which). Receptor source: a male donor with ankylosing spondylitis or in good health (not recorded which).

This chain links TRBV30 with TRBJ2-2; D ambiguous. Per germline, CDR1 GTSNPN and CDR2 SVGIG (reference sequence). The CDR3 is made up of 12 amino acids. V was shortened by 3 bases and J by 3 bases, with 5 bases between the two germline ends. The CDR3 coding sequence is TGTGCCTGGAGAGCCGACACCGGGGAGCTGTTTTTT. It translates to CAWRADTGELFF.

This chain uses TRBV5-6 with TRBJ2-3; 9 bases map to TRBD1. Trimming removed 4 bases from V and 0 bases from J; junction bases left unmatched: 9. CDR1 SGHDT and CDR2 YYEEEE come from the germline V gene. The CDR3 is 17 residues long. CDR3 protein: CASSPWGQGWSTDTQYF. Here the CDR3 DNA reads TGTGCCAGCAGCCCATGGGGACAGGGATGGAGCACAGATACGCAGTATTTT.

The CDR3: CASSWDGSSYNEQFF. CDR3 nucleotide sequence: TGCGCCAGCAGCTGGGACGGGAGCTCCTACAATGAGCAGTTCTTC. The rearrangement joins TRBV5-1 to TRBJ2-1; D perhaps matches TRBD2 (6 bases). V was trimmed by 3 bases and J by 0 bases, leaving 10 bases between them. Germline loops: CDR1 SGHRS, CDR2 YFSETQ. CDR3 length equals 15 residues.

The chain uses TRBV7-8 and TRBJ2-5; 9 positions match TRBD1. Unmatched junction bases numbered 7, after V lost 2 bases and J lost 6 bases. Germline loops: CDR1 SGHVS, CDR2 FQNEAQ. This CDR3 contains 15 residues. CDR3 in DNA: TGTGCCAGCAGCTTACTACAGGGGGCGATTCAGACCCAGTACTTC. This gives the protein CASSLLQGAIQTQYF.

This clonotype was counted between two and nine times. The gene calls are TRBV6-1 and TRBJ1-2; no clear D gene. The V end lost 3 bases, the J end lost 1 base, and 12 bases lay between the germline ends. Per the germline V gene, CDR1 is MNHNS and CDR2 is SASEGT. The CDR3 has 15 amino acids. The CDR3 is CASSDGSVFNYGYTF. DNA for the CDR3: TGTGCCAGCAGTGACGGATCCGTCTTTAACTATGGCTACACCTTC.

The V gene is TRBV5-8, the J gene TRBJ2-2; no reliable D call. This CDR3 spans 16 amino acids. V shed 0 bases and J shed 4 bases, with 13 bases lying between them. Germline assignment: CDR1 SGHTS and CDR2 YDEGEE. The DNA of the CDR3 is TGTGCCAGCAGCTTGGAGTACCTAGTAGGCACCGGGGAGCTGTTTTTT. This gives the protein CASSLEYLVGTGELFF.

The CDR3 sequence: CASSEGDLSNTGELFF. The DNA of the CDR3 is TGCGCCAGCAGTGAGGGGGACCTATCGAACACCGGGGAGCTGTTTTTT. This rearrangement joins TRBV10-1 to TRBJ2-2, with D possibly called TRBD1 or TRBD2 (5 bases each). The CDR3 runs to 16 residues. Germline CDR1 is WNHNN and CDR2 is SYGVQD (reference sequence). Trimming removed 2 bases at V and 0 bases at J, with 10 bases between.

This clonotype was observed a few times. The J gene is TRBJ1-2, the V gene TRBV2; TRBD1 is a possible D gene (5 bases). This CDR3 contains 17 residues. CDR1 and CDR2 from the germline V gene are SNHLY and FYNNEI. Trimming took 1 base from V and 2 from J, leaving 17 bases between them. The CDR3 bases are TGTGCCAGCAGTGAAGTCGGGGCAGGAGGGGAGAACTATGGCTACACCTTC. This gives the protein CASSEVGAGGENYGYTF.

This clonotype was detected a few times. The chain employs TRBV19 and TRBJ1-1, with D uncertain. Per the germline V gene, CDR1 is LNHDA and CDR2 is SQIVND (reference sequence). With 5 bases removed from V and 5 bases from J, the gap between germline ends came to 9 bases. The CDR3 loop spans 12 amino acids. The CDR3 reads CASSDGLTEAFF. As DNA, the CDR3 is TGTGCCAGTAGTGATGGGTTGACTGAAGCTTTCTTT.

For the CDR3, the DNA is TGTGCCACCAGTGACCTTATGACGAGCCCCTACGAGCAGTACTTC. Protein: CATSDLMTSPYEQYF. The V and J genes are TRBV24-1 and TRBJ2-7, with D uncertain. This CDR3 comprises 15 residues. Germline lookup yields CDR1 KGHDR and CDR2 SFDVKD. The V end lost 4 bases, the J end lost 2 bases, and 14 bases lay between the germline ends.

This clonotype was seen a few times. The chain carries TRBV5-1 and TRBJ2-7; D is ambiguous. The CDR3 runs 13 residues. Trimming removed 0 bases at V and 3 bases at J, with 7 bases between. Germline values: CDR1 SGHRS, CDR2 YFSETQ. The CDR3 spells CASSLAAVYEQYF. The CDR3 DNA follows: TGCGCCAGCAGCTTGGCCGCTGTCTACGAGCAGTACTTC.